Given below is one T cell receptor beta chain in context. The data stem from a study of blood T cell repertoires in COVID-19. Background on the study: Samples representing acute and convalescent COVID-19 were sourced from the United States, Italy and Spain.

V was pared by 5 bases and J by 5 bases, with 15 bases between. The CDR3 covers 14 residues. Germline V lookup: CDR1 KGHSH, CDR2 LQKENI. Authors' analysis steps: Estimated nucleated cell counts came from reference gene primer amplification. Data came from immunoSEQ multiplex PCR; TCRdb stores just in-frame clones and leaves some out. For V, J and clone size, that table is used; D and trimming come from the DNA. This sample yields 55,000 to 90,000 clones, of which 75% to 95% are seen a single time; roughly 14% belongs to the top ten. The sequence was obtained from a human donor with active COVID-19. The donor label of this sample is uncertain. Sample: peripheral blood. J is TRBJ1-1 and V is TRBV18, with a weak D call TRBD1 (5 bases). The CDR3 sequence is CASSELVGVTEAFF. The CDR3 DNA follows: TGTGCCAGCTCAGAGCTAGTAGGGGTTACTGAAGCTTTCTTT.